One sample yielded the 5 T cell receptor beta chains listed below, sequenced in a study of blood T cell repertoires in COVID-19 (dated by TCRdb to the early 2020s). Receptors were amplified or captured by the immunoSEQ multiplex PCR assay. TCRdb provides this immuneACCESS table in a form limited to in-frame rearrangements. Some clones are lacking; in checked studies, under half of them reflect an unresolved V gene, and why the rest are absent is not known. Recorded for this sample are 50,000 or so clones; over 75% of them occurred a single time. Together, the top ten hold 5.5% to 7.5% of the sample. The sample was peripheral blood. The origin of the receptors is a man between 45 and 60 years old with active COVID-19.

The count of this clone is one. The rearrangement joins TRBV7-8 to TRBJ2-7, with a possible D match to TRBD2 (5 bases). Deletions cut 4 bases from V and 4 bases from J, with 14 bases between. The germline CDR1 and CDR2 sequences are SGHVS and FQNEAQ. CDR3 length: 14 residues. CDR3 in DNA: TGTGCCAGCAGCTCCCAGGACTCATTATACGAGCAGTACTTC. Translated, it gives CASSSQDSLYEQYF.

V usage is TRBV4-3 and J usage is TRBJ1-1; TRBD1 is a possible D gene (5 bases). V was shortened by 6 bases and J by 1 base, with 15 bases between the two germline ends. The germline CDR1 and CDR2 sequences are LGHNA and YSLEER. The CDR3 spans 15 residues. In DNA form, the CDR3 reads TGCGCCAGCAGAGAAGTCTTGGGGCCGAACACTGAAGCTTTCTTT. Protein: CASREVLGPNTEAFF.

V is TRBV7-2 and J is TRBJ2-1, with 10 bases that match TRBD2. In germline, CDR1 is SGHTA, CDR2 FQGNSA. The CDR3 consists of 17 residues. V shed 4 bases and J 0 bases; nucleotides not matched to a gene: 6. CDR3 sequence (DNA): TGTGCCAGCAGCTCACTTAGCGGGGGGTACTCCTACAATGAGCAGTTCTTC. Its translation: CASSSLSGGYSYNEQFF.

This clone came up a few times. This chain connects TRBV7-2 to TRBJ2-7, with D hard to call. Trimming left V 4 bases short and J 5 bases short, with 12 bases between. Germline lookup yields CDR1 SGHTA and CDR2 FQGNSA. The CDR3 consists of 13 residues. The CDR3 here is CASSSERRNEQYF. CDR3 bases: TGTGCCAGCAGCTCAGAGCGACGGAACGAGCAGTACTTC. Supplemented by reference TRBV7-2 and TRBJ2-7, the full variable domain reads GAGVSQSPSNKVTEKGKDVELRCDPISGHTALYWYRQSLGQGLEFLIYFQGNSAPDKSGLPSDRFSAERTGGSVSTLTIQRTQQEDSAVYLCASSSERRNEQYFGPGTRLTVT.

The chain recombines TRBV5-1 with TRBJ2-3, with a possible D match to TRBD2 (6 bases). The CDR3 has 14 residues. Trimming removed 5 bases from V and 6 bases from J, with 16 bases in between. The germline V gene encodes CDR1 SGHRS and CDR2 YFSETQ. In nucleotides, the CDR3 is TGCGCCAGCAGACTGTTAGGGGCGGGGGATACGCAGTATTTT. Encoded protein: CASRLLGAGDTQYF.